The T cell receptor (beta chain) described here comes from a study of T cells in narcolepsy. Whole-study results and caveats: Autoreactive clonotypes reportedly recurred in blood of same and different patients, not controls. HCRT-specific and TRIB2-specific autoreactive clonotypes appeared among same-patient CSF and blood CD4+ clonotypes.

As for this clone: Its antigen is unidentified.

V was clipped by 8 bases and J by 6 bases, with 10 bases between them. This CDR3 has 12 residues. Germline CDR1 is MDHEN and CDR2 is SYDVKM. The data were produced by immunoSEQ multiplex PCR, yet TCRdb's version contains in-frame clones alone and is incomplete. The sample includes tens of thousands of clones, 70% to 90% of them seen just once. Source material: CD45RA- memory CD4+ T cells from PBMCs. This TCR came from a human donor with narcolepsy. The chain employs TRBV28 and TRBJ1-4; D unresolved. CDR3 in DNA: TGTGCCAGCGGAAGAGCGCATGAAAAACTGTTTTTT. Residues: CASGRAHEKLFF. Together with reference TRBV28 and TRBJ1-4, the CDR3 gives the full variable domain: DVKVTQSSRYLVKRTGEKVFLECVQDMDHENMFWYRQDPGLGLRLIYFSYDVKMKEKGDIPEGYSVSREKKERFSLILESASTNQTSMYLCASGRAHEKLFFGSGTQLSVL.